Reported below is one T cell receptor (beta chain). No antigen is known for it. This sample was taken from a study of beta chain features in type 1 diabetes. Study context: The patient and healthy donor groups were comparable for age, gender and cell yields. All samples together contributed 100 million to 120 million sorted cells for examination.

General study findings and limits: Shortening that was moderate but significant affected the TCRB CDR3s of Type 1 diabetes patients in all four CD4+ subsets.

The authors took one heparinised blood draw, averaging approximately 0.12 L, from each donor. Central memory, naive, regulatory and stem cell-like memory CD4+ cells were sorted by CD45RO/CCR7/CD25/CD127/CD95/CD27. This CDR3 has 17 amino acids. Trimming shortened V by 5 bases and J by 2 bases, and 22 bases separated the two germline ends. CDR1 is SEHNR, CDR2 FQNEAQ, per germline (reference sequence). The authors reverse transcribed all of the isolated RNA, so sequencing captured expressed TCRB transcripts. Some clones are missing from TCRdb's copy, which holds only in-frame ones; the method was immunoSEQ multiplex PCR. The sample carries 630,000 or so clones, over 11% recorded once.

This chain uses TRBV7-9 with TRBJ2-7; possibly TRBD1 or TRBD2 for D (5 bases each). This receptor was identified in a man aged 18 to 29 with type 1 diabetes. Sequenced: naive CD4+ T cells from blood. The CDR3 spells CASSPGVWDASPYEQYF. CDR3 coding DNA: TGTGCCAGCAGCCCTGGGGTGTGGGACGCTTCTCCCTACGAGCAGTACTTC.